What follows is one TCR beta chain and its context. Its antigen is currently unknown. Germline loops: CDR1 MNHNS, CDR2 SASEGT. V trimming: 6 bases; J trimming: 2 bases; junction bases outside the gene matches: 8. The CDR3 is 15 residues long. The data were obtained in a study of cytomegalovirus exposure and HLA in healthy donors. Study-level information: Within an early data release were tens of millions of unique TCRs drawn from HLA-typed donors.

Vbeta (60) and Jbeta (13) primers were used in the PCR. Authors' data handling: Roughly 11 million shared chains were among the roughly 80 million unique TCR beta chains that a later analysis counted. This table comes from immunoSEQ multiplex PCR, and its TCRdb copy is limited to in-frame clones, with some not included. V, J and clone size derive from that table, while D and trimming were established from the DNA sequence. The table records about 77,000 clones, about four fifths of them present only once. Study-level findings and limits: One cluster of highly shared sequence variants probably arose as a sequencing artifact. A prior analysis recorded that most TCR beta V segments were productive about 87% or about 30% of the time.

The sample taken for sequencing was PBMCs. The clonotype originates from a man in his forties or fifties in good health and CMV-seronegative. The genes are TRBV6-1 and TRBJ2-7, with TRBD1 identical over 9 bases. CDR3 bases: TGTGCCAGCAGACGGGACAGGGACGAAACCTACGAGCAGTACTTC. It codes for CASRRDRDETYEQYF.